This T cell receptor beta chain appears in the sequencing data of a study of early T cells in non-severe SARS-CoV-2 infection. Individual cDNA molecules carried attached unique molecular identifiers. TCRdb reanalysed the 5' RACE reads using MiXCR and keeps one entry per CDR3 protein. The table records 65,000 to 90,000 distinct CDR3 sequences, 10% to 15% of them present only once. This clonotype was detected a few times. The material sequenced was whole blood. This TCR derives from an adult who was a healthcare worker with PCR-confirmed SARS-CoV-2 infection or an uninfected control (not recorded which).

The CDR3 loop is CASSLEAPSEKLFF. The DNA for the CDR3 is TGTGCCAGCAGTTTAGAGGCACCCTCCGAAAAACTGTTTTTT. The chain uses TRBV12-3 or TRBV12-4 and TRBJ1-4; D gene uncertain. The CDR3 sequence is 14 residues long. V lost 1 base to trimming and J lost 8 bases, with 11 bases between them.